Below are 10 T cell receptor beta chains sequenced from a single sample in a study of blood T cell repertoires in COVID-19. Sequencing used immunoSEQ multiplex PCR; TCRdb keeps in-frame clones, though not all of them. The sample lists about 58,000 clones, roughly 79% occurring once. The sequenced sample was peripheral blood. These receptors were taken from a human donor in a cohort sampled during active COVID-19.

The chain combines TRBV30 with TRBJ1-1; a weak D match, TRBD1 (5 bases). Trimming stripped 5 bases from V and 6 bases from J, with 19 bases between. This CDR3 is 14 amino acids long. Germline CDR1 and CDR2: GTSNPN and SVGIG (reference sequence). In nucleotides, the CDR3 is TGTGCCTGGGGGACCCCGGGTGGGTATTCTGAAGCTTTCTTT. It yields the protein CAWGTPGGYSEAFF.

The chain employs TRBV3-1 (or the pseudogene TRBV3-2) and TRBJ1-6; D is uncertain. CDR3 size: 14 residues. The germline CDR1 and CDR2 sequences are LGHDT and YNNKEL (reference sequence). The V end was cut by 1 base, the J end by 11 bases, with 12 bases between. CDR3 sequence reads: CASSQAPGSAPLHF. DNA for the CDR3: TGTGCCAGCAGCCAAGCGCCAGGCTCTGCACCCCTCCACTTT.

This rearrangement joins TRBV28 to TRBJ2-7; 11 positions match TRBD2. The CDR3 consists of 15 residues. The V and J ends lost 7 bases and 1 base, in that order; junction bases with no gene match: 6. Looked up from germline, CDR1 is MDHEN and CDR2 is SYDVKM. The CDR3 sequence: CASNRRLAGSYEQYF. CDR3 in DNA: TGTGCCAGCAATCGAAGACTAGCGGGATCCTACGAGCAGTACTTC.

This chain links TRBV5-6 with TRBJ2-7, with 8 bases matching TRBD2. Germline V gene data show CDR1 as SGHDT and CDR2 as YYEEEE. The CDR3 is 14 amino acids. The junction had 4 bases not matched to a gene; V was cut back by 2 bases and J by 3 bases. Here the CDR3 reads CASSFVLADYEQYF. The CDR3 DNA is TGTGCCAGCAGCTTTGTACTAGCGGACTACGAGCAGTACTTC.

V and J are TRBV6-1 and TRBJ1-5; D unclear. The germline V gene encodes CDR1 MNHNS and CDR2 SASEGT. This CDR3 region has 17 residues. V dropped 4 bases and J dropped 5 bases, with 21 bases sitting between them. The CDR3 is CASSVSPWAIGYQPQHF. The CDR3 coding sequence is TGTGCCAGCAGTGTGTCTCCGTGGGCGATTGGATATCAGCCCCAGCATTTT.

V gene TRBV25-1 combines with J gene TRBJ2-7; D ambiguous. Germline CDR1 MGHDK, CDR2 SYGVNS. CDR3 length equals 12 residues. Trimming took off 5 bases at V and 4 bases at J, with 9 bases between the two ends. CDR3 residues: CASSWVAYEQYF. For the CDR3, the DNA is TGTGCCAGCAGTTGGGTAGCTTACGAGCAGTACTTC.

The rearrangement links TRBV11-3 to TRBJ2-1, with D maybe TRBD1 (5 bases). Trimming removed 6 bases at V and 5 bases at J, with 11 bases between. The CDR3 is 13 amino acids. Germline lookup yields CDR1 SGHNT and CDR2 YENEEA. The CDR3 protein is CASSYGAHNEQFF. The DNA for the CDR3 is TGTGCCAGCAGTTATGGGGCGCACAATGAGCAGTTCTTC.

The rearrangement joins TRBV27 to TRBJ2-7, with a tentative D call TRBD2 (5 bases). V dropped 4 bases and J dropped 0 bases, with 10 bases sitting between them. CDR3 length: 14 residues. Per the germline V gene, CDR1 is MNHEY and CDR2 is SMNVEV (reference sequence). The CDR3 nucleotides read TGTGCCAGCAGTTCTTCTAGCTACTCCTACGAGCAGTACTTC. Amino acids: CASSSSSYSYEQYF.

The chain joins TRBV15 to TRBJ1-5, with TRBD1 as a possible D gene (6 bases). With 4 bases removed from V and 0 bases from J, the gap between germline ends came to 13 bases. The CDR3 runs 16 residues. Per germline, CDR1 LNHNV and CDR2 YYDKDF (reference sequence). CDR3 DNA sequence: TGTGCCACCAGCACCTTTACAGGGCGTAGCAATCAGCCCCAGCATTTT. Encoded protein: CATSTFTGRSNQPQHF.

This clone was recorded a few times. This chain connects TRBV5-6 to TRBJ1-1; D uncertain. The CDR3 has 15 residues. Germline CDR1 SGHDT, CDR2 YYEEEE. The ends were cut back, 0 bases at V and 4 bases at J, with 13 bases in the middle. The CDR3 nucleotides are TGTGCCAGCAGCTTGGTTACGGCCGCGGGCACTGAAGCTTTCTTT. Its protein product is CASSLVTAAGTEAFF. Drawing the rest from reference TRBV5-6 and TRBJ1-1, the complete variable domain is DAGVTQSPTHLIKTRGQQVTLRCSPKSGHDTVSWYQQALGQGPQFIFQYYEEEERQRGNFPDRFSGHQFPNYSSELNVNALLLGDSALYLCASSLVTAAGTEAFFGQGTRLTVV.